The clone carrying this T cell receptor (beta chain) has a count of ten or more. The data were taken from a study of regulatory T cells in long-lasting Graves disease. The CDR3 sequence is 13 residues long. The V end was cut by 3 bases, the J end by 3 bases, with 10 bases between. CDR1 and CDR2 from the germline V gene are SGHRS and YFSETQ. Time point noted: newly diagnosed GD, antithyroid drugs for less than 3 months. From PBMCs, RNA was extracted and then used to make the TCR library. Combining iRepertoire HTBI primers with Arm-PCR of CDR3 regions, the authors built TCR beta libraries. In TCRdb, the multiplex PCR reads were re-called with MiXCR into one record per CDR3 protein. The table has approximately 400,000 distinct CDR3 sequences, under 15% seen once. This sample also appeared in a second study, on T cells in Graves' hyperthyroidism and ophthalmopathy.

The chain is built from TRBV5-1 and TRBJ2-7; D not certain. Sample: peripheral blood mononuclear cells (PBMCs), taken at new diagnosis, from a patient treated with antithyroid drugs. The TCR sequence derives from a woman under 40 with Graves disease. The CDR3 spells CASSWTRGYEQYF. Here the CDR3 DNA reads TGCGCCAGCAGCTGGACCCGAGGCTACGAGCAGTACTTC.